The T cell receptor (beta chain) under discussion was sequenced for a study of pediatric ulcerative colitis. Samples were sequenced at Survey level, maximum 500,000 reads. TCRdb keeps only in-frame clones here, not all; method: immunoSEQ multiplex PCR. The profile shows about 60,000 clones, 75% to 90% of them singletons. Germline V gene data show CDR1 as MDHEN and CDR2 as SYDVKM. The CDR3 spans 14 residues. V was pared by 5 bases and J by 4 bases, with 14 bases between. Remarks on this clone: Its cognate antigen is unknown.

Study-wide results and limits: Blood samples from two patients yielded substantially fewer templates and were excluded from blood-rectal overlap analysis. All ulcerative colitis patients, but no controls, carried a couple of rectal clonotypes.

Material for sequencing was blood. This rearrangement joins TRBV28 to TRBJ1-2; no reliable D call. This receptor was taken from a boy aged 10-17 years who was a control in a study of pediatric ulcerative colitis. CDR3 in DNA: TGTGCCAGCAGTCCCCAGGCGAGGGCCTATGGCTACACCTTC. Its protein product is CASSPQARAYGYTF.